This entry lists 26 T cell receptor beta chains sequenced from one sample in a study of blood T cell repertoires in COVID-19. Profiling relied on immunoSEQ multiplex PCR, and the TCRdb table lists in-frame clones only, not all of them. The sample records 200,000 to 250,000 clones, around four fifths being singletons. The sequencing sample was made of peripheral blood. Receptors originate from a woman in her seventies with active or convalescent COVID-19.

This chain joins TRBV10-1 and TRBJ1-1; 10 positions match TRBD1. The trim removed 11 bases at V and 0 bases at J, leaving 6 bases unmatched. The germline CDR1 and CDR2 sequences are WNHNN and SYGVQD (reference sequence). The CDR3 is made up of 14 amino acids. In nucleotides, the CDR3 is TGCGCCGACGGGACAGGGGCCCTGAACACTGAAGCTTTCTTT. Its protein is CADGTGALNTEAFF.

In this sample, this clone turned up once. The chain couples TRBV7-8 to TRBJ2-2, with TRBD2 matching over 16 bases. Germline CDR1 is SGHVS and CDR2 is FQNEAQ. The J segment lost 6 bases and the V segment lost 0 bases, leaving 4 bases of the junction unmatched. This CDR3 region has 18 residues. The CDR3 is CASSLAGTSGGASGELFF. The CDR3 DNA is TGTGCCAGCAGCTTAGCCGGGACTAGCGGGGGGGCCTCCGGGGAGCTGTTTTTT.

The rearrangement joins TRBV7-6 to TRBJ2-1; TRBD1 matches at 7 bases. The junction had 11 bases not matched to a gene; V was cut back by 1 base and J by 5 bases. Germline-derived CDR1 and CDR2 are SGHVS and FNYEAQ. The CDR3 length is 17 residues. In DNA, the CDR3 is TGTGCCAGCAGCTTAGAGGGTCAGGGGGAACAGAACAATGAGCAGTTCTTC. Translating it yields CASSLEGQGEQNNEQFF.

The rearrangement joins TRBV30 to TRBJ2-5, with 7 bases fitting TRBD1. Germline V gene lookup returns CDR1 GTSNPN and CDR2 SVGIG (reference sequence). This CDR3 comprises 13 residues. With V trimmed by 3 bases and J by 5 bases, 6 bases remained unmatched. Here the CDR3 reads CAWSPGQAETQYF. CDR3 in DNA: TGTGCCTGGAGCCCCGGACAGGCCGAGACCCAGTACTTC. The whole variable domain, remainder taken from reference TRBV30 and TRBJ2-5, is SQTIHQWPATLVQPVGSPLSLECTVEGTSNPNLYWYRQAAGRGLQLLFYSVGIGQISSEVPQNLSASRPQDRQFILSSKKLLLSDSGFYLCAWSPGQAETQYFGPGTRLLVL.

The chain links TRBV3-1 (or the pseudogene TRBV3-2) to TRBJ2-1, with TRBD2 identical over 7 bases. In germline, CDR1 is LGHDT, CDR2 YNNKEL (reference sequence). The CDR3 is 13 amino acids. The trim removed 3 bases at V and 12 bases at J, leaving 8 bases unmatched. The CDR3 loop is CASSHPTSVVQFF. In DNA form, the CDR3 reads TGTGCCAGCAGCCACCCAACTAGCGTAGTGCAGTTCTTC.

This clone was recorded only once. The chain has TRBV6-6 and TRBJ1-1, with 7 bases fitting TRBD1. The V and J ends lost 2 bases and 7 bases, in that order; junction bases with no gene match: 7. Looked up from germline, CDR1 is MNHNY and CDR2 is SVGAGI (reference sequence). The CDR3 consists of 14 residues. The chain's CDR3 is CASSYPDRADEAFF. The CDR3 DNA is TGTGCCAGCAGTTACCCCGACAGGGCGGATGAAGCTTTCTTT.

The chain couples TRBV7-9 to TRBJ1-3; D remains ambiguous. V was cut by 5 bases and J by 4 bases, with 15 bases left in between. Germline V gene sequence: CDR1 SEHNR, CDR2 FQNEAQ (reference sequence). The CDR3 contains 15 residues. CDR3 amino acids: CASSPRLPGGNTIYF. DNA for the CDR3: TGTGCCAGCAGCCCACGACTCCCGGGAGGAAACACCATATATTTT.

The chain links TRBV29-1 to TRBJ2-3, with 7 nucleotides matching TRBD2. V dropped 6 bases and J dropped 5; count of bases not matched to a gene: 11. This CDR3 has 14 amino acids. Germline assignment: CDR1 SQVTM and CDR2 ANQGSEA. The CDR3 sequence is CSVRVGTTKDTQYF. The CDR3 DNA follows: TGCAGCGTGCGTGTTGGGACTACAAAAGATACGCAGTATTTT.

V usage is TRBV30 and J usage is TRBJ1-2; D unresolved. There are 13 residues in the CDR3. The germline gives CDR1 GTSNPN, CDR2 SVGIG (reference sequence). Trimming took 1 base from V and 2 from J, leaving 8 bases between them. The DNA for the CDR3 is TGTGCCTGGAGTGCTGGGCCGAACTATGGCTACACCTTC. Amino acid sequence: CAWSAGPNYGYTF. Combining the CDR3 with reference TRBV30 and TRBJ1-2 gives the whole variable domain SQTIHQWPATLVQPVGSPLSLECTVEGTSNPNLYWYRQAAGRGLQLLFYSVGIGQISSEVPQNLSASRPQDRQFILSSKKLLLSDSGFYLCAWSAGPNYGYTFGSGTRLTVV.

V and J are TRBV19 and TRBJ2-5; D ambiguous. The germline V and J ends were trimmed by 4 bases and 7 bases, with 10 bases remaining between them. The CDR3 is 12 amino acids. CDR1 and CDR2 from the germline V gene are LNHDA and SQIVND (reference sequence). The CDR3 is CASSTTRGTQYF. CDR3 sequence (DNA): TGTGCCAGTAGTACTACCCGAGGGACCCAGTACTTC.

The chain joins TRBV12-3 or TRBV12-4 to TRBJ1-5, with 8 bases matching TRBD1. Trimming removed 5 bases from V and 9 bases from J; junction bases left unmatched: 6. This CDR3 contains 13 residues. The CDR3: CASSTGGGGPQHF. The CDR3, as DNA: TGTGCCAGCAGTACAGGGGGGGGTGGGCCCCAGCATTTT.

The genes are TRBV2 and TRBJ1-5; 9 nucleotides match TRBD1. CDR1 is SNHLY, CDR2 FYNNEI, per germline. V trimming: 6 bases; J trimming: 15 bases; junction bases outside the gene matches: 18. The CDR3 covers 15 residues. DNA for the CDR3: TGTGCCAGCAGCCCAACCGGGACAGGGTGGGGTGGCGGGCATTTT. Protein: CASSPTGTGWGGGHF. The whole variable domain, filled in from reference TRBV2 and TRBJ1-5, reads EPEVTQTPSHQVTQMGQEVILRCVPISNHLYFYWYRQILGQKVEFLVSFYNNEISEKSEIFDDQFSVERPDGSNFTLKIRSTKLEDSAMYFCASSPTGTGWGGGHFGDGTRLSIL.

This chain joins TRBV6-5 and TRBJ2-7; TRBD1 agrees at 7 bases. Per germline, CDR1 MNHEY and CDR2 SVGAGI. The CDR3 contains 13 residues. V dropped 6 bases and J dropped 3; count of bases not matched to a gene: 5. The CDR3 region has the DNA TGTGCCAGCAGCAGGGACAGTTTCTACGAGCAGTACTTC. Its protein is CASSRDSFYEQYF.

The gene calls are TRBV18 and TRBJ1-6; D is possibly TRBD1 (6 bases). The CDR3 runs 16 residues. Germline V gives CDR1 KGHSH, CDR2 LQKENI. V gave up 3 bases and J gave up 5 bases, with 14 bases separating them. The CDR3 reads CASSPRTAMDNSPLHF. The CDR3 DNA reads TGTGCCAGCTCACCGCGGACAGCCATGGATAATTCACCCCTCCACTTT. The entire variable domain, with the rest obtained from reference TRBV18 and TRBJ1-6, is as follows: NAGVMQNPRHLVRRRGQEARLRCSPMKGHSHVYWYRQLPEEGLKFMVYLQKENIIDESGMPKERFSAEFPKEGPSILRIQQVVRGDSAAYFCASSPRTAMDNSPLHFGNGTRLTVT.

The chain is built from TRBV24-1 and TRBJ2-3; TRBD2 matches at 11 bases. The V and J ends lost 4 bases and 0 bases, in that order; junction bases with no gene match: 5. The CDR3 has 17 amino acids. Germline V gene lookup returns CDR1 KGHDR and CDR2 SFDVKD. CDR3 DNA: TGTGCCACCAGTGAGGGGGGACTAGCGGAAAGCACAGATACGCAGTATTTT. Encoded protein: CATSEGGLAESTDTQYF.

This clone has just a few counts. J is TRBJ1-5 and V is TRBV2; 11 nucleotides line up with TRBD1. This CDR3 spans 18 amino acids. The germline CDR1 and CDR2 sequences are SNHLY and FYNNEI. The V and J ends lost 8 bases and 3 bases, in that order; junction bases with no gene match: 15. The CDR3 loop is CASGPSEDRGLDNQPQHF. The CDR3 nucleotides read TGTGCCAGCGGCCCGTCAGAGGACAGGGGGCTCGACAATCAGCCCCAGCATTTT.

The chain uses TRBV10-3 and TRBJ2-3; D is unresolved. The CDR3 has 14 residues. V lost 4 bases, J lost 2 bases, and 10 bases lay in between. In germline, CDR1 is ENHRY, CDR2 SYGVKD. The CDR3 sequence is CAISVGTSTDTQYF. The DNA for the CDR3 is TGTGCCATCAGTGTGGGCACTTCCACAGATACGCAGTATTTT.

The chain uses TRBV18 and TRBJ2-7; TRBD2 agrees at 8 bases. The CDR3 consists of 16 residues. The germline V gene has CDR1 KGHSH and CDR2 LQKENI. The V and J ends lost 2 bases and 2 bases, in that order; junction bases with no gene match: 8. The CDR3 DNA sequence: TGTGCCAGCTCACCAGGTAGTAGCGGGACCCCCTACGAGCAGTACTTC. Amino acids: CASSPGSSGTPYEQYF.

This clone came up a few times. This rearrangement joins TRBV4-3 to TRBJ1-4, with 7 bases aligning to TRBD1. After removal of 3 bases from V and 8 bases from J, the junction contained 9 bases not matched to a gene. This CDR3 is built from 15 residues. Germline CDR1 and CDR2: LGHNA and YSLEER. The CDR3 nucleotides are TGCGCCAGCAGCCATTCTAGACAGGGAGGAGAAAAACTGTTTTTT. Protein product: CASSHSRQGGEKLFF.

The CDR3 DNA follows: TGTGCTAGTGGTTCGGGGAGAGGGCCAGCTTTCTTT. The encoded protein is CASGSGRGPAFF. The V and J genes are TRBV12-5 and TRBJ1-1; D unclear. V was clipped by 4 bases and J by 10 bases, with 13 bases between them. The CDR3 has 12 amino acids. Per the germline V gene, CDR1 is LGHNT and CDR2 is FRNRAP.

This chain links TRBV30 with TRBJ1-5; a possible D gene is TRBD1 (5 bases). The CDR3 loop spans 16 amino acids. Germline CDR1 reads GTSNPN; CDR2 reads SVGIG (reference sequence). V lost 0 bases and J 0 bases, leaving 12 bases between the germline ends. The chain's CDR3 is CAWSVRWGGSNQPQHF. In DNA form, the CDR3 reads TGTGCCTGGAGTGTGCGGTGGGGGGGTAGCAATCAGCCCCAGCATTTT.

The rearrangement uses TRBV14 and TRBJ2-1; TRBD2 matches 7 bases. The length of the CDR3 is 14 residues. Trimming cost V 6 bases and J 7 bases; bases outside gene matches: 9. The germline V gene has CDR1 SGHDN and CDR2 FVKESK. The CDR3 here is CASRRGGSSNEQFF. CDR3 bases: TGTGCCAGCAGAAGAGGCGGGAGTTCGAATGAGCAGTTCTTC. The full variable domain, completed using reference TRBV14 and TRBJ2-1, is EAGVTQFPSHSVIEKGQTVTLRCDPISGHDNLYWYRRVMGKEIKFLLHFVKESKQDESGMPNNRFLAERTGGTYSTLKVQPAELEDSGVYFCASRRGGSSNEQFFGPGTRLTVL.

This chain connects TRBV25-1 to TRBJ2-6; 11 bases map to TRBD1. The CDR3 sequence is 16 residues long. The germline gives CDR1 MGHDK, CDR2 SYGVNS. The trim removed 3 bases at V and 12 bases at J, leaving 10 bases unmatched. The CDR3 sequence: CASSDIGTGGRGVLTF. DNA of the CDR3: TGTGCCAGCAGTGATATAGGGACAGGGGGTAGAGGCGTCCTGACTTTC.

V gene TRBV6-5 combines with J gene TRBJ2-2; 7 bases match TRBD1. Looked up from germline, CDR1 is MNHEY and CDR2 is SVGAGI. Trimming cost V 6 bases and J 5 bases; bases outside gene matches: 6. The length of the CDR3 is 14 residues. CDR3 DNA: TGTGCCAGCAGCGGACAGGTCCAGACCGGGGAGCTGTTTTTT. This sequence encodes CASSGQVQTGELFF.

This CDR3 is CASSFTGGNQPQHF. In nucleotides, the CDR3 is TGTGCCAGCAGCTTTACAGGGGGCAATCAGCCCCAGCATTTT. J is TRBJ1-5 and V is TRBV7-9, with TRBD1 identical over 7 bases. J was trimmed by 2 bases and V by 3 bases; bases with no gene match: 1. Germline assignment: CDR1 SEHNR and CDR2 FQNEAQ (reference sequence). This CDR3 is 14 amino acids long. The variable domain in full, completed from reference TRBV7-9 and TRBJ1-5, reads DTGVSQNPRHKITKRGQNVTFRCDPISEHNRLYWYRQTLGQGPEFLTYFQNEAQLEKSRLLSDRFSAERPKGSFSTLEIQRTEQGDSAMYLCASSFTGGNQPQHFGDGTRLSIL.

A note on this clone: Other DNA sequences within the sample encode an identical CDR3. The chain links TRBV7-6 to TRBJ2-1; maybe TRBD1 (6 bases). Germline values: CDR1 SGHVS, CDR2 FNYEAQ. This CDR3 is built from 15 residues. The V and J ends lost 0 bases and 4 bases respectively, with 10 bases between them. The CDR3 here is CASSLAGASYNEQFF. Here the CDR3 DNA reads TGTGCCAGCAGCTTAGCGGGGGCATCGTACAATGAGCAGTTCTTC.